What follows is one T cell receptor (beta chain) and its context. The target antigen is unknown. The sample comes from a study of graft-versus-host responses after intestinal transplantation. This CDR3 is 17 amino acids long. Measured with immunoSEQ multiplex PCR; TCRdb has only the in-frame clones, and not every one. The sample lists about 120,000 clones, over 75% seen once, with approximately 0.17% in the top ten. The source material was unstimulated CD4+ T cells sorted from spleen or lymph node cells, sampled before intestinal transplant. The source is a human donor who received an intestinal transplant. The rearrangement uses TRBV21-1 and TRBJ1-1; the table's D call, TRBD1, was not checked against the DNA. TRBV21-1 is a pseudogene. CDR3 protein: CASSKARGPIRDTEAFF. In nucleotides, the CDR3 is TGTGCCAGCAGCAAAGCTAGGGGGCCCATTAGAGACACTGAAGCTTTCTTT.